This is a list of T cell receptor beta chains from one sample in a study of CD8 T cells in ankylosing spondylitis. One entry per CDR3 protein results from TCRdb running MiXCR on the 5' RACE reads. Among roughly 250,000 distinct CDR3 sequences, over 8.5% were seen once, and the ten largest hold nearly 7%. Sequenced input: blood, either unsorted or a sorted T cell fraction (not recorded which). Receptors were obtained from a male donor with ankylosing spondylitis or in good health (not recorded which). Each CDR3 is given with its conserved first and last residue. A D gene is named only where the DNA matches it firmly. A row's size may be missing; if present it is once, few, many or a size class.

V: TRBV20-1; D: TRBD1; size: many; J: TRBJ2-1; length: 13; DNA: TGCAGTATTAACAGGGGATCCTACAATGAGCAGTTCTTC; CDR3: CSINRGSYNEQFF
V: TRBV12-3/TRBV12-4; D: NA; size: many; J: TRBJ1-1; length: 11; DNA: TGTGCCAGCATTAGGGGCCCTGAAGCTTTCTTT; CDR3: CASIRGPEAFF
V: TRBV6-2/TRBV6-3; D: NA; size: NA; J: TRBJ2-1; length: 16; DNA: TGTGCCAGCAGTTACTATCGGGGTTCGGTTAGCAATGAGCAGTTCTTC; CDR3: CASSYYRGSVSNEQFF
V: TRBV6-6; D: TRBD1; size: many; J: TRBJ1-3; length: 13; DNA: TGTGCCATCGAGGGGGCAGATGGAAACACCATATATTTT; CDR3: CAIEGADGNTIYF
V: TRBV7-2; D: TRBD1; size: many; J: TRBJ2-7; length: 15; DNA: TGTGCCAGCAGCCAAGGCGGGACAGGGACGTACGAGCAGTACTTC; CDR3: CASSQGGTGTYEQYF
V: TRBV7-8; D: TRBD1; size: few; J: TRBJ2-2; length: 16; DNA: TGTGCCAGCAGCTTAGCGTACAGGGGGCGTGCCGGGGAGCTGTTTTTT; CDR3: CASSLAYRGRAGELFF
V: TRBV20-1; D: TRBD2; size: few; J: TRBJ2-1; length: 15; DNA: TGCAGTGCCCCCCTGGGGGGGAGCTCCTACAATGAGCAGTTCTTC; CDR3: CSAPLGGSSYNEQFF
V: TRBV28; D: NA; size: NA; J: TRBJ2-3; length: 13; DNA: TGTGCCAGCATGGGGCCGGGGACAGATACGCAGTATTTT; CDR3: CASMGPGTDTQYF
V: TRBV20-1; D: TRBD2; size: many; J: TRBJ2-2; length: 14; DNA: TGCAGTGCTAGCGATCCGGGGGGCACCGGGGAGCTGTTTTTT; CDR3: CSASDPGGTGELFF
V: TRBV7-8; D: TRBD1; size: many; J: TRBJ2-4; length: 14; DNA: TGTGCCAGCAGTTACAGGGGAGCCAAAAACATTCAGTACTTC; CDR3: CASSYRGAKNIQYF
V: TRBV7-6; D: TRBD1; size: few; J: TRBJ2-2; length: 14; DNA: TGTGCCAGCAGCGGAAAGACAGGGTCCGGGGAGCTGTTTTTT; CDR3: CASSGKTGSGELFF
V: TRBV19; D: TRBD2; size: NA; J: TRBJ2-1; length: 14; DNA: TGTGCCAGTAGGGGGACTAGCGGCCCCAATGAGCAGTTCTTC; CDR3: CASRGTSGPNEQFF
V: TRBV5-5; D: NA; size: many; J: TRBJ1-2; length: 15; DNA: TGTGCCAGCAGCCAATTTGAAGGGTCGGACTATGGCTACACCTTC; CDR3: CASSQFEGSDYGYTF
V: TRBV5-1; D: NA; size: many; J: TRBJ1-1; length: 15; DNA: TGCGCCAGCAGCTTGACAGGGTTGGAGAACACTGAAGCTTTCTTT; CDR3: CASSLTGLENTEAFF
V: TRBV29-1; D: NA; size: many; J: TRBJ1-2; length: 14; DNA: TGCAGCGTTGAAGAGAAGGGAAGGAACTATGGCTACACCTTC; CDR3: CSVEEKGRNYGYTF
V: TRBV5-1; D: NA; size: few; J: TRBJ2-5; length: 12; DNA: TGCGCCAGCAGCCTCTTCCAAGAGACCCAGTACTTC; CDR3: CASSLFQETQYF
V: TRBV7-9; D: NA; size: many; J: TRBJ2-2; length: 15; DNA: TGTGCCAGCAGCGAAAAGGCCCGAGGGGCCGGGGAGCTGTTTTTT; CDR3: CASSEKARGAGELFF
V: TRBV14; D: TRBD1; size: NA; J: TRBJ1-2; length: 17; DNA: TGTGCCAGCAGCCAAGATCCCCGGGACAGGGGGCTCTATGGCTACACCTTC; CDR3: CASSQDPRDRGLYGYTF
V: TRBV5-1; D: TRBD1; size: many; J: TRBJ2-1; length: 19; DNA: TGCGCCAGCAGCCACGGGACAGGGGGTTCCCTAAGTTCCTACAATGAGCAGTTCTTC; CDR3: CASSHGTGGSLSSYNEQFF
V: TRBV20-1; D: NA; size: many; J: TRBJ2-2; length: 11; DNA: TGCAGCACAAAGGGGACCGGGGAGCTGTTTTTT; CDR3: CSTKGTGELFF
V: TRBV19; D: NA; size: many; J: TRBJ1-2; length: 14; DNA: TGTGCCACCCGGAGGGCCCAACGGGATTATGGCTACACCTTC; CDR3: CATRRAQRDYGYTF
V: TRBV10-3; D: TRBD2; size: many; J: TRBJ2-7; length: 14; DNA: TGTGCCATCAGTGAGTCTAGCGGGAGAAACGAGCAGTACTTC; CDR3: CAISESSGRNEQYF
V: TRBV15; D: TRBD2; size: many; J: TRBJ2-1; length: 15; DNA: TGTGCCACCAGCAGTGGGACTAGCGGACACAATGAGCAGTTCTTC; CDR3: CATSSGTSGHNEQFF
V: TRBV6-2/TRBV6-3; D: TRBD1; size: many; J: TRBJ2-1; length: 14; DNA: TGTGCCAGCAGTTCAGGGGGCGACTACAATGAGCAGTTCTTC; CDR3: CASSSGGDYNEQFF
V: TRBV12-3/TRBV12-4; D: NA; size: many; J: TRBJ2-1; length: 15; DNA: TGTGCCAGCAGAGAGGGGATTGGCTCCTACAATGAGCAGTTCTTC; CDR3: CASREGIGSYNEQFF
V: TRBV20-1; D: NA; size: many; J: TRBJ1-6; length: 14; DNA: TGCAGTGCTAGAGCCGTACAGGACAATTCACCCCTCCACTTT; CDR3: CSARAVQDNSPLHF
V: TRBV5-6; D: TRBD1; size: few; J: TRBJ2-7; length: 17; DNA: TGTGCCAGCAGCTTCATACAGGGACAGGAAAGCTCCTACGAGCAGTACTTC; CDR3: CASSFIQGQESSYEQYF
V: TRBV20-1; D: NA; size: many; J: TRBJ2-7; length: 14; DNA: TGCAGTGCCACGAGTGGGGAGTCCAACTACGAGCAGTACTTC; CDR3: CSATSGESNYEQYF
V: TRBV27; D: TRBD1; size: NA; J: TRBJ1-6; length: 17; DNA: TGTGCCAGCAGTTTATCGCCCGACAGGGGGCCAAATTCACCCCTCCACTTT; CDR3: CASSLSPDRGPNSPLHF
V: TRBV7-2; D: TRBD1; size: few; J: TRBJ1-2; length: 14; DNA: TGTGCCAGCAGCTTAGGGACAGGCGAGGGTGGCTACACCTTC; CDR3: CASSLGTGEGGYTF
V: TRBV7-2; D: TRBD2; size: few; J: TRBJ2-7; length: 16; DNA: TGTGCCAGCAGCTTAGCGTCTCTAGCGGGAGGTGGCGAGCAGTACTTC; CDR3: CASSLASLAGGGEQYF
V: TRBV12-3/TRBV12-4; D: NA; size: few; J: TRBJ1-1; length: 15; DNA: TGTGCCAGTTCCCTAGCGGGGGGGGGCTGGACTGAAGCTTTCTTT; CDR3: CASSLAGGGWTEAFF
V: TRBV5-1; D: NA; size: many; J: TRBJ2-2; length: 16; DNA: TGCGCCAGCAGCTTGGGGCATACAACGAACACCGGGGAGCTGTTTTTT; CDR3: CASSLGHTTNTGELFF
V: TRBV20-1; D: TRBD1; size: many; J: TRBJ2-5; length: 14; DNA: TGCAGTGCTAGCGCTCCGGGACAGCCGGAGACCCAGTACTTC; CDR3: CSASAPGQPETQYF
V: TRBV7-2; D: NA; size: many; J: TRBJ2-1; length: 16; DNA: TGTGCCAGCAGCTCACGAGCAGTTAGCTCCTACAATGAGCAGTTCTTC; CDR3: CASSSRAVSSYNEQFF
V: TRBV6-1; D: NA; size: many; J: TRBJ1-2; length: 11; DNA: TGTGCCAGCACGGGAGGGTATGGCTACACCTTC; CDR3: CASTGGYGYTF
V: TRBV4-3; D: TRBD1; size: few; J: TRBJ2-7; length: 15; DNA: TGCGCCAGCAGCCTCGACAGGGGGCAAGGCGGCGAGCAGTACTTC; CDR3: CASSLDRGQGGEQYF
V: TRBV5-5; D: NA; size: NA; J: TRBJ2-7; length: 16; DNA: TGTGCCGGCAGCTTGGGATTACAGGGTAGCTCCTACGAGCAGTACTTC; CDR3: CAGSLGLQGSSYEQYF
V: TRBV27; D: NA; size: NA; J: TRBJ2-5; length: 14; DNA: TGTGCCAGCAGTCCAGTAGGACAGCAAGAGACCCAGTACTTC; CDR3: CASSPVGQQETQYF
V: TRBV7-9; D: NA; size: NA; J: TRBJ2-7; length: 15; DNA: TGTGCCAGCAGCTTATCCGGGACGCCAGCCTACGAGCAGTACTTC; CDR3: CASSLSGTPAYEQYF
V: TRBV5-1; D: NA; size: many; J: TRBJ2-1; length: 14; DNA: TGCGCCAGCAGCCCACCGGAGGACTACAATGAGCAGTTCTTC; CDR3: CASSPPEDYNEQFF
V: TRBV5-1; D: TRBD2; size: many; J: TRBJ2-3; length: 12; DNA: TGCGCCAGCAGCGATCCTAGCGGTTCCAAGTATTTT; CDR3: CASSDPSGSKYF
V: TRBV12-3/TRBV12-4; D: NA; size: many; J: TRBJ2-7; length: 15; DNA: TGTGCCAGCAGTTTAAGAGCGGGCGGTCCCTACGAGCAGTACTTC; CDR3: CASSLRAGGPYEQYF
V: TRBV3-1; D: TRBD1; size: many; J: TRBJ1-1; length: 14; DNA: TGTGCCAGCAGGACAGGGAACATGAACACTGAAGCTTTCTTT; CDR3: CASRTGNMNTEAFF
V: TRBV5-5; D: NA; size: NA; J: TRBJ2-7; length: 13; DNA: TGTGCCAGCAGCCCGCCGGGTCCCAATGAGCAGTACTTC; CDR3: CASSPPGPNEQYF
V: TRBV11-2; D: NA; size: many; J: TRBJ1-6; length: 14; DNA: TGTGCCAGCAGCTTAGAGGACTCGAAAACACCCCTCCACTTT; CDR3: CASSLEDSKTPLHF
V: TRBV19; D: NA; size: NA; J: TRBJ1-2; length: 14; DNA: TGTGCCAGTAGTATAGATCGGGCAGCCGGTGGCTACACCTTC; CDR3: CASSIDRAAGGYTF
V: TRBV5-4; D: NA; size: few; J: TRBJ2-7; length: 15; DNA: TGTGCCAGCAGCTCCGATGGGGGGCGTAACTACGAGCAGTACTTC; CDR3: CASSSDGGRNYEQYF
V: TRBV5-5; D: NA; size: few; J: TRBJ1-1; length: 14; DNA: TGTGCCAGCAGCGCCGGGACAATGAACACTGAAGCTTTCTTT; CDR3: CASSAGTMNTEAFF